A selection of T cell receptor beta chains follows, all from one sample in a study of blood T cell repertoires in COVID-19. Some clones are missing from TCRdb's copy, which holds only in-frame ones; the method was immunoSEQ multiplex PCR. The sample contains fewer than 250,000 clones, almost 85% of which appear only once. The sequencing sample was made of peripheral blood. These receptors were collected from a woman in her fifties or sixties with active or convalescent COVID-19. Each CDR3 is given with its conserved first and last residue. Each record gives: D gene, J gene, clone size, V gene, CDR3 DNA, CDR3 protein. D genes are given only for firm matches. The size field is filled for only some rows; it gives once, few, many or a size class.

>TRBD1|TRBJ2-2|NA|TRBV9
TGTGCCAGCAGCGCTCCGCCGGGACAGGGGGGCGCCGGGGAGCTGTTTTTT
CASSAPPGQGGAGELFF
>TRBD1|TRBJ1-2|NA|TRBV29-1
TGCAGCGTTTCTAAGGGGGCAGGTCTCTACACCTTC
CSVSKGAGLYTF
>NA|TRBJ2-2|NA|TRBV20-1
TGCAGTGCTAGTGAGAGGGCGGCCCCCGGCACCGGGGAGCTGTTTTTT
CSASERAAPGTGELFF
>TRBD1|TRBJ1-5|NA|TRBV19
TGTGCCAGCGGGACAGGGTTTTTTCAGCCCCAGCATTTT
CASGTGFFQPQHF
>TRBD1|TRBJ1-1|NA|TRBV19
TGTGCCTCAAAGGGGGCGCTGAACACTGAAGCTTTCTTT
CASKGALNTEAFF
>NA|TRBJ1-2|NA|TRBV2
TGTGCCAGCAGAAGAGAGACAGGAGATGGCTACACCTTC
CASRRETGDGYTF
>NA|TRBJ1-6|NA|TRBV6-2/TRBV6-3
TGTGCCAGCAGTTACAGGAGCTCCTATAATTCACCCCTCCACTTT
CASSYRSSYNSPLHF
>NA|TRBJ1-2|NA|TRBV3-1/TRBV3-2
TGTGCCAGCAGCCAAGGACGGATACGGGCTAACTATGGCTACACCTTC
CASSQGRIRANYGYTF
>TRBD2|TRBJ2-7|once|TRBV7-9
TGTGCCAGCAGCATTAACCCCAGCGGGAGAGGAATCGAGCAGTACTTC
CASSINPSGRGIEQYF
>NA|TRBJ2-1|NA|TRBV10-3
TGTGCCATCAGTGAAACCGGCTACAATGAGCAGTTCTTC
CAISETGYNEQFF
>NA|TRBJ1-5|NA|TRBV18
TGTGCCAGCTCACCAGCGGATCAACAGCCCCAGCATTTT
CASSPADQQPQHF
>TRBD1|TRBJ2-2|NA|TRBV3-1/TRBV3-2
TGTGCCAGCAGCCAACGGACAGGGTCCGCCGGGGAGCTGTTTTTT
CASSQRTGSAGELFF
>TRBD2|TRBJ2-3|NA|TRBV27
TGTGCCAGCAGTGAGACTAGCCAGGAAGATACGCAGTATTTT
CASSETSQEDTQYF
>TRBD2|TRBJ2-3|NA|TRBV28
TGTGCCAGCAGCGGCGGGCGGCGGGGGACCACAGATACGCAGTATTTT
CASSGGRRGTTDTQYF
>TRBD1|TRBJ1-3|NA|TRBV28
TGTGCCAGCAGTTTGACAGGGTCCCCCACTGGAAACACCATATATTTT
CASSLTGSPTGNTIYF
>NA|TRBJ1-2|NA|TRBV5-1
TGCGCCAGCAGCTTGACACCCACGGCGGGAGGGGATGGCTACACCTTC
CASSLTPTAGGDGYTF
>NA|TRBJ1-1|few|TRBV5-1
TGCGCCAGCAGCTTGGTAGGAGACACTGAAGCTTTCTTT
CASSLVGDTEAFF
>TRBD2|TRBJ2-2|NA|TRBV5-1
TGCGCCAGCAGCCCAGCGGGGGCGACCACCGGGGAGCTGTTTTTT
CASSPAGATTGELFF
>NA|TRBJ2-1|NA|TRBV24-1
TGTGCCACCAGTGATTTGCCGAATGAGCAGTTCTTC
CATSDLPNEQFF
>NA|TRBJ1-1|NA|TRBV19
TGTGCCAGTAACTGGGCAGGGCAAGGGGGAACTGAAGCTTTCTTT
CASNWAGQGGTEAFF
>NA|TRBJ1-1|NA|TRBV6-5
TGTGCCAGCAGTTATGCGGAGGGGACTGAAGCTTTCTTT
CASSYAEGTEAFF
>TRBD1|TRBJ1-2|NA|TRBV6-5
TGTGCCAGCAGTACGGGGACAGTCTATGGCTACACCTTC
CASSTGTVYGYTF
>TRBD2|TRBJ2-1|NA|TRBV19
TGTGCCAGTAGTATAGATCGCGTGACTAGCGGGACTAATGAGTACTCCTACAATGAGCAGTTCTTC
CASSIDRVTSGTNEYSYNEQFF
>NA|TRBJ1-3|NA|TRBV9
TGTGCCAGCAGCGTATATGGCCAGGGGCTACCAGGAGCTGGAAACACCATATATTTT
CASSVYGQGLPGAGNTIYF
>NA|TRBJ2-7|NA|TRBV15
TGTGCCACCAGCAGAGATCCGGGAGACCCTCCCTACGAGCAGTACTTC
CATSRDPGDPPYEQYF
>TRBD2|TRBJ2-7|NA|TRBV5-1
TGCGCCAGCAGCACCGGGACTAGCTCCTACGAGCAGTACTTC
CASSTGTSSYEQYF
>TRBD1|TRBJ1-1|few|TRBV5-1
TGCGCCAGCAGCTTGGCAGGGGGTGTTACTGAAGCTTTCTTT
CASSLAGGVTEAFF
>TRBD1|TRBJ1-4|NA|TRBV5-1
TGCGCCAGCAGCTCGAGGGTAGACAGGGCGCATGAAAAACTGTTTTTT
CASSSRVDRAHEKLFF
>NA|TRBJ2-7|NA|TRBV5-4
TGTGCCAGCAGCTTGGGGACAACTCACTCCTACGAGCAGTACTTC
CASSLGTTHSYEQYF
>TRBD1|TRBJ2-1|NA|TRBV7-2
TGTGCCAGCAGCCGTGGGACAGGGCTTGGTCATCAGTTCTTC
CASSRGTGLGHQFF
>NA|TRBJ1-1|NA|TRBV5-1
TGCGCCAGCAGCCCAAGCCTGTTGAACACTGAAGCTTTCTTT
CASSPSLLNTEAFF
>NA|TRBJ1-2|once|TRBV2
TGTGCCAGCAGCGCTAGTAACTATGGCTACACCTTC
CASSASNYGYTF
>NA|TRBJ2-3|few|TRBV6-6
TGTGCCAGCAGTCCCCCCGGCCTAGGGGGCACAGATACGCAGTATTTT
CASSPPGLGGTDTQYF